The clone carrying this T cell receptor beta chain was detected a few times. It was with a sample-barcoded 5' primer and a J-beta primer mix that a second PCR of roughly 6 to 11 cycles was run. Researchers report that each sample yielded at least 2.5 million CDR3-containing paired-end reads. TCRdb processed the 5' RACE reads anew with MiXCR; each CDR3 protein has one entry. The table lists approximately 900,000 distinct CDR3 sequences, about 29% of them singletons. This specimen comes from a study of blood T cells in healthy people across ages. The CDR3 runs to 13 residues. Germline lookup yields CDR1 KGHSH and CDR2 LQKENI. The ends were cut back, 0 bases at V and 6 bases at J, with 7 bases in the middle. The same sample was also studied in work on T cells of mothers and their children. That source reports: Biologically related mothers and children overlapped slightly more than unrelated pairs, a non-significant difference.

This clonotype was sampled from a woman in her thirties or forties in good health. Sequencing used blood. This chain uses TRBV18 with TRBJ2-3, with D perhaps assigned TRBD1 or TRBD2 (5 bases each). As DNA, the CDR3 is TGTGCCAGCTCACCACCGGGACGGGATACGCAGTATTTT. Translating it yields CASSPPGRDTQYF.